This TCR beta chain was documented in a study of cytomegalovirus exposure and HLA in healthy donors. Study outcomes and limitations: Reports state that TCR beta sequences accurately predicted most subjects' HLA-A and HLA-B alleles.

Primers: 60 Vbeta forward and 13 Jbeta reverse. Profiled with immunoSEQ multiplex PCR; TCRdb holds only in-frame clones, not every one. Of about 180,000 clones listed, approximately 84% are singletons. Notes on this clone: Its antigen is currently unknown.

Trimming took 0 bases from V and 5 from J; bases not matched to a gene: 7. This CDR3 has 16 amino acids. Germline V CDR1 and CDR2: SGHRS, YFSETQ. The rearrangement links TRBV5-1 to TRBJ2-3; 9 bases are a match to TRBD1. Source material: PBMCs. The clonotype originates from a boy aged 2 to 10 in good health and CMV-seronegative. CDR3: CASSLGQGVSVDTQYF. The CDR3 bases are TGCGCCAGCAGCTTGGGACAGGGGGTTAGTGTAGATACGCAGTATTTT.